This T cell receptor beta chain derives from a study of T cell repertoires in cytomegalovirus infection. On the study more broadly: Peptides in the study included HLA-C-restricted and HLA-B-restricted CMV epitopes. Signatures in public TCR beta sequences pointed to both CMV infection and matching HLA type.

MiXCR, run by TCRdb on the reads, gives a single entry per CDR3 protein. The table includes roughly 350,000 distinct CDR3 sequences, 34% detected once. This clonotype occurred a few times. Its matching antigen is unknown. CDR1 MNHEY and CDR2 SMNVEV come from the germline V gene (reference sequence). V was cut by 6 bases and J by 5 bases, with 22 bases left in between. CDR3 length: 16 residues. Study conclusions and caveats: Identification of carriers of CMV plus the relevant HLA was achieved through cumulative public TCR beta family frequency. Within the response measured ex vivo, HLA-C-restricted CMV-specific TCR beta clonotypes were dominant.

The source was cultured PBMCs, collected from culture after CMV antigen stimulation. This rearrangement joins TRBV27 to TRBJ2-5, with D possibly matching TRBD2 (6 bases). The receptor's source is a human donor in good health (CMV status not recorded). Some clones in this sample may be carry-over from other donors' samples. The CDR3: CASSEYSGRGMETQYF. In nucleotides, the CDR3 is TGTGCCAGCAGCGAATATAGCGGCCGGGGGATGGAGACCCAGTACTTC.